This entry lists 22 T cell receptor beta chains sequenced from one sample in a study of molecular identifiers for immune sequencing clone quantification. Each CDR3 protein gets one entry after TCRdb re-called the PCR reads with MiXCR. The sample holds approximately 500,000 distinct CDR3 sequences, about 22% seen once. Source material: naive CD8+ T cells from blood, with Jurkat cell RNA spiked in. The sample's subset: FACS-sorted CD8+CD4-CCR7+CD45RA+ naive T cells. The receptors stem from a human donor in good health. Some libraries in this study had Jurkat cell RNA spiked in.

CDR3 amino acids: CASSLDRENEKLFF. CDR3 nucleotide sequence: TGTGCCAGCAGCCTAGACAGGGAAAATGAAAAACTGTTTTTT. The chain has TRBV7-9 and TRBJ1-4; 7 bases map to TRBD1. This CDR3 has 14 residues. CDR1 is SEHNR and CDR2 is FQNEAQ in the germline V gene (reference sequence). J was trimmed by 5 bases and V by 5 bases; bases with no gene match: 5. The whole variable domain, filled in from reference TRBV7-9 and TRBJ1-4, reads DTGVSQNPRHKITKRGQNVTFRCDPISEHNRLYWYRQTLGQGPEFLTYFQNEAQLEKSRLLSDRFSAERPKGSFSTLEIQRTEQGDSAMYLCASSLDRENEKLFFGSGTQLSVL.

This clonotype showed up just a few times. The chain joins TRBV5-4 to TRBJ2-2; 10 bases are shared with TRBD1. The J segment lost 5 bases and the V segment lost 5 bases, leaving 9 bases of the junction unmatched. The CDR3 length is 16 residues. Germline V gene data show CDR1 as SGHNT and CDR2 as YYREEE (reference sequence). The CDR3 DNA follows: TGTGCCAGCAGACTGGGACAGGGGCCGAGGACCGGGGAGCTGTTTTTT. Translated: CASRLGQGPRTGELFF.

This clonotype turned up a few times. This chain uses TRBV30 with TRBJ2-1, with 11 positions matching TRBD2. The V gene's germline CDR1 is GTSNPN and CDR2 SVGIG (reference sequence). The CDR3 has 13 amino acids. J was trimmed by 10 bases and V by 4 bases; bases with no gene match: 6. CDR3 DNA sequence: TGTGCCTGGAATCTAGCGGGAGGAGAGGAGCAGTTCTTC. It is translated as CAWNLAGGEEQFF.

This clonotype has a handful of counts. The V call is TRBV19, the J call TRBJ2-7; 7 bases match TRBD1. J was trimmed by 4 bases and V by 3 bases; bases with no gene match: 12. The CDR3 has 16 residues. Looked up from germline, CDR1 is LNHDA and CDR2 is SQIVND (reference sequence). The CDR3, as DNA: TGTGCCAGTAGTATCTCAAGACAGGGAAATTCGTACGAGCAGTACTTC. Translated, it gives CASSISRQGNSYEQYF.

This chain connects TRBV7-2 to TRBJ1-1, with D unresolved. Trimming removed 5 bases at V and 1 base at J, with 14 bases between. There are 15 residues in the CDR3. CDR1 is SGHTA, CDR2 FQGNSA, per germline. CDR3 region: CASSPFLQENTEAFF. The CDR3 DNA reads TGTGCCAGCAGCCCCTTTTTGCAGGAGAACACTGAAGCTTTCTTT.

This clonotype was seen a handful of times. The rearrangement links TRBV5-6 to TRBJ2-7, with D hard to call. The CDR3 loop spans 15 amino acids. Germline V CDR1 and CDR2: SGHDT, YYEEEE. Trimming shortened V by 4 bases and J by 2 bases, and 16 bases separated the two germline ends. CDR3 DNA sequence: TGTGCCAGCAGCGTTGAATGGGCAGAGACCTACGAGCAGTACTTC. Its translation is CASSVEWAETYEQYF.

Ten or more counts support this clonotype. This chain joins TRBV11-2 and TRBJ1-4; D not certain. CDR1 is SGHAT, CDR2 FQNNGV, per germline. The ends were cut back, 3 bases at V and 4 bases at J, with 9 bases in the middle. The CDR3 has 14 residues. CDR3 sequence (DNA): TGTGCCAGCAGCTTGAGGGCCGGTAATGAAAAACTGTTTTTT. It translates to CASSLRAGNEKLFF. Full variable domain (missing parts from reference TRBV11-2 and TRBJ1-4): EAGVAQSPRYKIIEKRQSVAFWCNPISGHATLYWYQQILGQGPKLLIQFQNNGVVDDSQLPKDRFSAERLKGVDSTLKIQPAKLEDSAVYLCASSLRAGNEKLFFGSGTQLSVL.

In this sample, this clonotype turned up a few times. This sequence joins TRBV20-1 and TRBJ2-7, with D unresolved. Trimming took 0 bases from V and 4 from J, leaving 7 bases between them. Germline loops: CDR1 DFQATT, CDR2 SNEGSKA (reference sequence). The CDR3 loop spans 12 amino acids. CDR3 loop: CSARDFRYEQYF. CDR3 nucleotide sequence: TGCAGTGCTAGAGATTTCAGATACGAGCAGTACTTC.

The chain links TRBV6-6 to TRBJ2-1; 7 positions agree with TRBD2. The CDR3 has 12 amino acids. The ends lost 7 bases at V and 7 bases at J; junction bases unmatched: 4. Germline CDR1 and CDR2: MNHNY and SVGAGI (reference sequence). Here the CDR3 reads CASMAGVNEQFF. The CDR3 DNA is TGTGCCAGCATGGCGGGGGTAAATGAGCAGTTCTTC.

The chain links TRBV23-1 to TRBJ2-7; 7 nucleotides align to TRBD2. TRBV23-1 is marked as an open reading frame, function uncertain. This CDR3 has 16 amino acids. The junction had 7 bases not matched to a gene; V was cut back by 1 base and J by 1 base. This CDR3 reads CASSQLPGLQSYEQYF. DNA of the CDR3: TGCGCCAGCAGTCAATTGCCGGGACTACAATCCTACGAGCAGTACTTC.

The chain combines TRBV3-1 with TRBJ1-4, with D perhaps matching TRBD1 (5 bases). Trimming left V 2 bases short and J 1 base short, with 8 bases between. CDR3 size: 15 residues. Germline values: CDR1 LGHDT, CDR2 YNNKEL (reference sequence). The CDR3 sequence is CASSQLGVTNEKLFF. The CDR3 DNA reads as TGTGCCAGCAGCCAATTGGGGGTAACTAATGAAAAACTGTTTTTT.

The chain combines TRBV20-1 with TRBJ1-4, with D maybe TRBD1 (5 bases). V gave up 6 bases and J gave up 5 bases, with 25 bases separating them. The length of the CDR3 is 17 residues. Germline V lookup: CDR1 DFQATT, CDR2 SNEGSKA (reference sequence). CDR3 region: CSARDFREVFENEKLFF. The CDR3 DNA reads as TGCAGTGCCAGGGATTTTAGGGAGGTATTCGAGAATGAAAAACTGTTTTTT.

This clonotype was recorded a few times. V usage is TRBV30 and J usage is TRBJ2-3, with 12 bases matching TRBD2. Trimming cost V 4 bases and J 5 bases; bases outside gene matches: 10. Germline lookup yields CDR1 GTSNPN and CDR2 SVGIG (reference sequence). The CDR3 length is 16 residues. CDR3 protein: CAWNVLAGGRKDTQYF. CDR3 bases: TGTGCCTGGAACGTTCTAGCGGGGGGGCGAAAAGATACGCAGTATTTT. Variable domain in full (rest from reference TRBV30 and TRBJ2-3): SQTIHQWPATLVQPVGSPLSLECTVEGTSNPNLYWYRQAAGRGLQLLFYSVGIGQISSEVPQNLSASRPQDRQFILSSKKLLLSDSGFYLCAWNVLAGGRKDTQYFGPGTRLTVL.

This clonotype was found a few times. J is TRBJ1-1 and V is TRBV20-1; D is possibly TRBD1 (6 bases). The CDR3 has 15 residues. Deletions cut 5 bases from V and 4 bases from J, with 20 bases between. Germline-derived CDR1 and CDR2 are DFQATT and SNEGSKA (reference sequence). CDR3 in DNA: TGCAGTGCTCTCGAGGTGGGGGCCCTCCCCACTGAAGCTTTCTTT. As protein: CSALEVGALPTEAFF.

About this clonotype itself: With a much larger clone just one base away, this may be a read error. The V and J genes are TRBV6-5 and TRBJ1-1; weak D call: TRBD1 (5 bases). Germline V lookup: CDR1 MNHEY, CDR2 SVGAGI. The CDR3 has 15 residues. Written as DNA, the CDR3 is TGTGTCAGCAGTTCCATTCTAGGGGTTGACACTGAAGCTTTCTTT. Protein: CVSSSILGVDTEAFF.

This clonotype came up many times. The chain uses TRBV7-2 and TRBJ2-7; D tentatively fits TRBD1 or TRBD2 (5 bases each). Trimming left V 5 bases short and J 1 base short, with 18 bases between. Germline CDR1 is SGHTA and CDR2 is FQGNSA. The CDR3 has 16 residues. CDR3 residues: CASSTVVVGTSYEQYF. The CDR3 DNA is TGTGCCAGCAGCACCGTAGTAGTAGGGACGTCCTACGAGCAGTACTTC. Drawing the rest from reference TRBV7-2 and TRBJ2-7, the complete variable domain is GAGVSQSPSNKVTEKGKDVELRCDPISGHTALYWYRQSLGQGLEFLIYFQGNSAPDKSGLPSDRFSAERTGGSVSTLTIQRTQQEDSAVYLCASSTVVVGTSYEQYFGPGTRLTVT.

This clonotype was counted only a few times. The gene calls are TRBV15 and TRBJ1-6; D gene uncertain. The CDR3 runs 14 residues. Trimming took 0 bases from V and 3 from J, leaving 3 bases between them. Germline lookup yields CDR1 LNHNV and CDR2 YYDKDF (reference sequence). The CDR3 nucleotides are TGTGCCACCAGCAGAGAGTACTATAATTCACCCCTCCACTTT. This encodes CATSREYYNSPLHF.

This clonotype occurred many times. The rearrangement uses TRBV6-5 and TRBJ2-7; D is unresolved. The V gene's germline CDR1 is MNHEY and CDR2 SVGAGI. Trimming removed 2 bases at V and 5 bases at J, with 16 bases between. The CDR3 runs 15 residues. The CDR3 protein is CASSYTPSRRDEQYF. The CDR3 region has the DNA TGTGCCAGCAGTTACACCCCTTCACGTAGGGACGAGCAGTACTTC.

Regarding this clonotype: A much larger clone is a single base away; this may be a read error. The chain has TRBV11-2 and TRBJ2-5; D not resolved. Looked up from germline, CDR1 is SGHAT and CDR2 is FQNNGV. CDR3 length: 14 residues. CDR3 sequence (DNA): TGTGCCAGCAACTTAGTTACGGAACAAGAGACCCAGTACTTC. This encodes CASNLVTEQETQYF.

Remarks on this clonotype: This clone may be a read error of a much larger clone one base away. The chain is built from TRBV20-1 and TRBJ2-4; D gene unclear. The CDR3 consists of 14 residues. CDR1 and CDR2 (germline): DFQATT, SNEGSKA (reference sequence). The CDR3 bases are TGCAGTGCCAGTGGGGATTTGGGCAAAAACATTCGGTACTTC. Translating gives CSASGDLGKNIRYF.

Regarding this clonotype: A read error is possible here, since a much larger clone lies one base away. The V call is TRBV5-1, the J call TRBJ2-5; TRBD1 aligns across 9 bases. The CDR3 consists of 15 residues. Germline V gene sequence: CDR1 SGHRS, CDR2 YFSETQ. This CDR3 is CTSSSTGGWGETQYF. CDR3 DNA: TGCACCAGCAGCTCCACAGGGGGCTGGGGAGAGACCCAGTACTTC.

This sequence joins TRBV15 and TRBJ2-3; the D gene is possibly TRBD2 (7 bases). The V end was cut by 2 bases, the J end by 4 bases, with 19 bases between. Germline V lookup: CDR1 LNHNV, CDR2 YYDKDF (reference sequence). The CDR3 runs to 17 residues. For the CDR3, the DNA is TGTGCCACCAGCAGACTTCCAGGGGCGGGAGTGGCAGATACGCAGTATTTT. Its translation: CATSRLPGAGVADTQYF.